These 16 T cell receptor beta chains share one sample of origin, sequenced in a study of T cell repertoires in cytomegalovirus infection. TCRdb reanalysed the reads using MiXCR and keeps one entry per CDR3 protein. The sample lists hundreds of thousands of distinct CDR3 sequences, 29% occurring once. Their cognate antigens are unknown. This sample comprised cultured PBMCs, obtained from culture after CMV antigen stimulation. These TCRs come from a human donor in good health (CMV status not recorded). Some clones in this sample may be carry-over from other donors' samples.

This clonotype was picked up a small number of times. The chain joins TRBV18 to TRBJ1-2, with 7 bases identical to TRBD1. Germline V gives CDR1 KGHSH, CDR2 LQKENI. The length of the CDR3 is 15 residues. With 5 bases clipped from V and 2 bases from J, the junction kept 8 bases outside the gene matches. DNA of the CDR3: TGTGCCAGCTCATCCTCAACAGGGGACAACTATGGCTACACCTTC. Translated, it gives CASSSSTGDNYGYTF. Together with reference TRBV18 and TRBJ1-2, the CDR3 gives the full variable domain: NAGVMQNPRHLVRRRGQEARLRCSPMKGHSHVYWYRQLPEEGLKFMVYLQKENIIDESGMPKERFSAEFPKEGPSILRIQQVVRGDSAAYFCASSSSTGDNYGYTFGSGTRLTVV.

This clonotype was detected ten times or more. CDR3 bases: TGTGCCAGCAGCCCAAGCGAGACAGATACGCAGTATTTT. It yields the protein CASSPSETDTQYF. This rearrangement joins TRBV7-2 to TRBJ2-3, with D uncertain. V was shortened by 5 bases and J by 3 bases, with 9 bases between the two germline ends. Germline values: CDR1 SGHTA, CDR2 FQGNSA. The CDR3 covers 13 residues.

The V call is TRBV14, the J call TRBJ1-2; 7 bases line up with TRBD1. J gave up 4 bases and V 1 base, and 12 bases lay outside the gene matches. Germline V gene data show CDR1 as SGHDN and CDR2 as FVKESK. The length of the CDR3 is 17 residues. CDR3 sequence (DNA): TGTGCCAGCAGCCAAGGAGAACTAGGGGGCCGTGGCTATGGCTACACCTTC. This translates into CASSQGELGGRGYGYTF.

The V call is TRBV3-1, the J call TRBJ2-4; TRBD1 agrees at 7 bases. Germline values: CDR1 LGHDT, CDR2 YNNKEL (reference sequence). The CDR3 spans 15 residues. V lost 2 bases to trimming and J lost 13 bases; unmatched junction nucleotides: 14. CDR3: CASSQPTGTKNTQYF. The CDR3 DNA reads TGTGCCAGCAGCCAACCGACAGGGACCAAAAACACCCAGTACTTC.

The rearrangement links TRBV5-1 to TRBJ2-1; a possible D gene is TRBD1 (5 bases). Germline V gene sequence: CDR1 SGHRS, CDR2 YFSETQ. This CDR3 has 11 residues. The V and J ends lost 0 bases and 13 bases respectively, with 8 bases between them. The CDR3 DNA reads TGCGCCAGCAGCTTGGCCCAGGGACAGTTCTTC. It specifies CASSLAQGQFF.

The gene calls are TRBV13 and TRBJ2-1, with 10 nucleotides matching TRBD2. The CDR3 extends over 17 amino acids. Losses at the gene ends were 3 bases for V and 5 bases for J; bases not matched to a gene: 10. Per germline, CDR1 PRHDT and CDR2 FYEKMQ (reference sequence). The CDR3 loop is CASSFPRGSGRNNEQFF. CDR3 nucleotide sequence: TGTGCCAGCAGCTTTCCCAGGGGTAGCGGGAGGAACAATGAGCAGTTCTTC.

CDR3 DNA: TGTGCCAGCAGTATAACTGGGGCCAGCTCCTACGAGCAGTACTTC. This sequence encodes CASSITGASSYEQYF. V gene TRBV7-8 combines with J gene TRBJ2-7, with a possible D match to TRBD1 (5 bases). Germline loops: CDR1 SGHVS, CDR2 FQNEAQ. V was shortened by 6 bases and J by 0 bases, with 15 bases between the two germline ends. CDR3 length: 15 residues. Supplemented by reference TRBV7-8 and TRBJ2-7, the full variable domain reads GAGVSQSPRYKVAKRGQDVALRCDPISGHVSLFWYQQALGQGPEFLTYFQNEAQLDKSGLPSDRFFAERPEGSVSTLKIQRTQQEDSAVYLCASSITGASSYEQYFGPGTRLTVT.

V usage is TRBV10-3 and J usage is TRBJ2-1; no definite D call. The CDR3 is 11 residues long. CDR1 and CDR2 (germline): ENHRY, SYGVKD. Trimming shortened V by 8 bases and J by 7 bases, and 9 bases separated the two germline ends. CDR3 region: CAIGTANEQFF. The CDR3 nucleotides read TGTGCCATCGGAACAGCTAATGAGCAGTTCTTC.

V gene TRBV3-1 combines with J gene TRBJ2-3; 11 bases map to TRBD2. The germline V gene encodes CDR1 LGHDT and CDR2 YNNKEL (reference sequence). The CDR3 spans 17 residues. V lost 2 bases, J lost 2 bases, and 6 bases stayed unmatched. CDR3 in amino acids: CASSQLTSGEITDTQYF. The CDR3 coding sequence is TGTGCCAGCAGCCAATTGACTAGCGGGGAGATCACAGATACGCAGTATTTT.

The V call is TRBV7-6, the J call TRBJ1-1, with a possible D match to TRBD1 (6 bases). Germline V CDR1 and CDR2: SGHVS, FNYEAQ. Trimming took 2 bases from V and 5 from J, leaving 18 bases between them. This CDR3 region has 16 residues. CDR3 sequence: CASSLTGLPKETEAFF. The CDR3 DNA is TGTGCCAGCAGCTTAACAGGGCTCCCTAAGGAAACTGAAGCTTTCTTT.

This sequence joins TRBV28 and TRBJ1-1; D is possibly TRBD1 (6 bases). CDR1 and CDR2 (germline): MDHEN, SYDVKM. V lost 6 bases and J 2 bases, leaving 22 bases between the germline ends. The CDR3 runs 17 residues. CDR3 nucleotides: TGTGCCAGCAGGAGAATAGAGTGGGGGGCCTTTAACACTGAAGCTTTCTTT. It specifies CASRRIEWGAFNTEAFF.

The chain links TRBV4-1 to TRBJ2-3; a possible D gene is TRBD1 (5 bases). Trimming removed 3 bases from V and 0 bases from J, with 10 bases in between. Per the germline V gene, CDR1 is MGHRA and CDR2 is YSYEKL. The CDR3 is 15 residues long. The CDR3 region is CASSQDPGSTDTQYF. CDR3 coding DNA: TGCGCCAGCAGCCAGGATCCAGGGAGCACAGATACGCAGTATTTT.

This clonotype appeared a single time. V is TRBV4-1 and J is TRBJ2-4; possibly TRBD2 for D (5 bases). CDR3 size: 14 residues. The V end was cut by 3 bases, the J end by 6 bases, with 12 bases between. Germline V gene data show CDR1 as MGHRA and CDR2 as YSYEKL. This CDR3 is CASSHPGIPNIQYF. As DNA, the CDR3 is TGCGCCAGCAGCCACCCCGGGATCCCAAACATTCAGTACTTC.

In this sample, this clonotype turned up a few times. The chain has TRBV2 and TRBJ2-5, with 7 bases identical to TRBD2. There are 13 residues in the CDR3. V lost 4 bases, J lost 3 bases, and 2 bases stayed unmatched. CDR1 SNHLY and CDR2 FYNNEI come from the germline V gene. The CDR3 protein is CASSGTREETQYF. The CDR3 bases are TGTGCCAGCAGTGGGACTAGAGAAGAGACCCAGTACTTC.

The V and J genes are TRBV7-6 and TRBJ1-1; D possibly corresponds to TRBD1 (5 bases). Germline V lookup: CDR1 SGHVS, CDR2 FNYEAQ. This CDR3 region has 15 residues. V gave up 6 bases and J gave up 1 base, with 15 bases separating them. The CDR3 region has the DNA TGTGCCAGCAGTCGGTTGGCAGGGACGAACACTGAAGCTTTCTTT. Residues: CASSRLAGTNTEAFF.

In this sample, this clonotype turned up a few times. This chain connects TRBV11-3 to TRBJ2-1; 7 bases align to TRBD1. Germline V gene sequence: CDR1 SGHNT, CDR2 YENEEA. V trimming: 5 bases; J trimming: 0 bases; junction bases outside the gene matches: 7. This CDR3 is 16 amino acids long. Here the CDR3 reads CASSPRDRSSYNEQFF. In DNA, the CDR3 is TGTGCCAGCAGCCCCCGGGACAGATCCTCCTACAATGAGCAGTTCTTC.